Presented here are 14 T cell receptor beta chains from one specimen sequenced in a study of T cell repertoires in cytomegalovirus infection. TCRdb re-analysed the reads in MiXCR, keeping a single row per CDR3 protein. The table records approximately 750,000 distinct CDR3 sequences, 35% of them present only once. Sequenced: PBMCs. The source of these receptors is a human donor in good health (CMV status not recorded). Some clones in this sample may be carry-over from other donors' samples.

Concerning this clonotype itself: A much larger clone lies one base from this, so it may be a read error. This chain connects TRBV7-2 to TRBJ1-6; possible D gene TRBD1, 5 bases. CDR1 and CDR2 from the germline V gene are SGHTA and FQGNSA. This CDR3 comprises 15 residues. In nucleotides, the CDR3 is TGTGACAGCAGCTTAGGCGGGGCGGCTAATTCACCCCTCCACTTT. It is translated as CDSSLGGAANSPLHF.

Concerning this clonotype itself: The conserved phenylalanine or tryptophan normally closing the CDR3 is absent here, so this likely arose from a read error. The limits of the CDR3 on the DNA are not certain, so only TCRdb's listed CDR3 is given. The chain employs TRBV7-2 and TRBJ1-1. CDR1 SGHTA and CDR2 FQGNSA come from the germline V gene. Including both end residues, the CDR3 is 12 amino acids long. CDR3 in amino acids: CASSETGWMALL.

This clonotype turned up a few times. The rearrangement uses TRBV7-8 and TRBJ1-5, with a tentative D call TRBD1 (5 bases). CDR3 size: 18 residues. V lost 0 bases and J lost 0, with 15 bases in between. Germline-derived CDR1 and CDR2 are SGHVS and FQNEAQ. In DNA form, the CDR3 reads TGTGCCAGCAGCTTAGCGTATAGAAAAAGGGGTAGCAATCAGCCCCAGCATTTT. Its protein product is CASSLAYRKRGSNQPQHF.

This clonotype came up a few times. The V gene is TRBV7-6, the J gene TRBJ2-5; 11 positions agree with TRBD1. The V segment lost 5 bases and the J segment 5 bases; nucleotides outside the gene matches: 16. Germline V gene lookup returns CDR1 SGHVS and CDR2 FNYEAQ. The CDR3 has 18 amino acids. Written as DNA, the CDR3 is TGTGCCAGCAGCCCGTTAGTCAGCGGGACAGGGGGTCGGGAGACCCAGTACTTC. Amino acids: CASSPLVSGTGGRETQYF.

V and J are TRBV6-8 and TRBJ2-2; 7 bases line up with TRBD1. Trimming removed 10 bases from V and 7 bases from J; junction bases left unmatched: 18. The CDR3 is 16 residues long. The germline gives CDR1 MNHGY, CDR2 SAAAGT. CDR3 nucleotides: TGTGCCATCAGATCCTCCGTGACAGGGTCTCACGGGGAGCTGTTTTTT. Protein sequence: CAIRSSVTGSHGELFF.

The chain has TRBV7-2 and TRBJ2-2, with D perhaps given as TRBD1 or TRBD2 (5 bases each). Looked up from germline, CDR1 is SGHTA and CDR2 is FQGNSA. V lost 3 bases and J lost 12, with 20 bases in between. This CDR3 is 15 amino acids long. The CDR3 reads CASSFTRDGGAKLFF. DNA of the CDR3: TGTGCCAGCAGCTTCACCCGGGACGGCGGAGCGAAGCTGTTTTTT.

This clonotype was seen many times. The rearrangement uses TRBV7-6 and TRBJ2-5; D unresolved. Germline lookup yields CDR1 SGHVS and CDR2 FNYEAQ. The V gene lost 4 bases and the J gene lost 5 bases, with 20 bases spanning the gap. The CDR3 totals 16 residues. CDR3 protein: CASSWAYGPARETQYF. The DNA for the CDR3 is TGTGCCAGCAGCTGGGCATACGGACCAGCGCGGGAGACCCAGTACTTC.

This clonotype was detected ten times or more. This sequence joins TRBV28 and TRBJ1-3; D ambiguous. This CDR3 spans 18 amino acids. V was clipped by 3 bases and J by 0 bases, with 18 bases between them. In germline, CDR1 is MDHEN, CDR2 SYDVKM. The CDR3 DNA sequence: TGTGCCAGCAGTTTCTACAGAGCAAGGCCTCTCTCTGGAAACACCATATATTTT. Translated: CASSFYRARPLSGNTIYF.

This clonotype was picked up a small number of times. This chain links TRBV12-3 or TRBV12-4 with TRBJ2-5; D call uncertain. The CDR3 has 15 residues. V gave up 1 base and J gave up 3 bases, with 12 bases separating them. The CDR3 DNA sequence: TGTGCCAGCAGTTTAGAGTGGCACCCTAAAGAGACCCAGTACTTC. This translates into CASSLEWHPKETQYF.

The rearrangement joins TRBV5-1 to TRBJ2-1; 7 positions match TRBD2. The length of the CDR3 is 15 residues. With 3 bases clipped from V and 1 base from J, the junction kept 4 bases outside the gene matches. CDR1 and CDR2 from the germline V gene are SGHRS and YFSETQ. CDR3 amino acids: CASSSDSGSYNEQFF. The DNA for the CDR3 is TGCGCCAGCAGCTCCGATAGCGGGTCCTACAATGAGCAGTTCTTC.

The CDR3 bases are TGTGCCAGCAGTTTATACCCCCCCCGGGACGGTAGCTCCTACAATGAGCAGTTCTTC. It is translated as CASSLYPPRDGSSYNEQFF. The genes are TRBV28 and TRBJ2-1, with D perhaps given as TRBD1 or TRBD2 (5 bases each). This CDR3 spans 19 amino acids. Germline-derived CDR1 and CDR2 are MDHEN and SYDVKM. V dropped 1 base and J dropped 0 bases, with 19 bases sitting between them.

The rearrangement links TRBV15 to TRBJ1-5; 7 nucleotides align to TRBD1. The V segment lost 1 base and the J segment 5 bases; nucleotides outside the gene matches: 5. Germline V gene data show CDR1 as LNHNV and CDR2 as YYDKDF (reference sequence). CDR3 length: 15 residues. CDR3 DNA sequence: TGTGCCACCAGCAGAGTGGACAGGACGGATCAGCCCCAGCATTTT. Translating gives CATSRVDRTDQPQHF.

This clonotype was counted only a few times. The chain employs TRBV28 and TRBJ1-6; D is uncertain. Germline V gene lookup returns CDR1 MDHEN and CDR2 SYDVKM. There are 14 residues in the CDR3. V lost 8 bases, J lost 8 bases, and 16 bases lay in between. CDR3 sequence reads: CASGPDGSYSPLHF. As DNA, the CDR3 is TGTGCCAGCGGGCCTGACGGTTCATATTCACCCCTCCACTTT.

The chain uses TRBV7-2 and TRBJ2-5; no clear D gene. Germline loops: CDR1 SGHTA, CDR2 FQGNSA. The CDR3 has 15 amino acids. Trimming left V 0 bases short and J 8 bases short, with 16 bases between. CDR3 bases: TGTGCCAGCAGCTTAGCGAGCCCTACCCGAGGAACCCAGTACTTC. This encodes CASSLASPTRGTQYF.